This record concerns one T cell receptor (beta chain) sequence. Its antigen is undetermined. Cells defined as naive were viable CD3+CD4+ or CD3+CD8+ and CCR7+CD45RA+CD45RO-CD95-CD27+CD28+. CDR1 is SGDLS, CDR2 YYNGEE, per germline. The CDR3 length is 18 residues. The V gene lost 3 bases and the J gene lost 2 bases, with 23 bases spanning the gap. This sample is drawn from a study of T cells after posttransplantation cyclophosphamide. Assay used: immunoSEQ multiplex PCR; TCRdb lists only in-frame clones, some missing. This table holds approximately 6,900 clones, approximately 97% found once. Study-wide results and caveats: Tissue-infiltrating T cells from skin or gut overlapped little with blood T cells. Donor CD8+ memory clones often dominated recipient blood repertoires at later times.

The specimen sequenced was naive CD8+ T cells sorted from PBMCs. V usage is TRBV9 and J usage is TRBJ2-5, with D possibly TRBD2 on 7 matching bases. The clonotype originates from a woman aged 25 to 39 in good health and a related stem cell transplant donor. The CDR3 region has the DNA TGTGCCAGCAGCGCCAGTAGTAGGGGGGGGACGGCACAAGAGACCCAGTACTTC. It codes for CASSASSRGGTAQETQYF.